Here is one T cell receptor (beta chain) with its context. Its specificity is not known. This sample is part of a study of shared clonotypes between healthy human individuals. About the study: A couple of women and three men aged 18 to 49 served as donors. For every donor, three CD4 naive, three CD4 memory, two CD8 naive and one CD8 memory plates were used. Study-level results: Exclusively blood specimens were collected; tissue repertoires likely differ.

CDR3 size: 17 residues. The V end was cut by 4 bases, the J end by 0 bases, with 19 bases between. Per germline, CDR1 ENHRY and CDR2 SYGVKD. Per sorted-subset replicate PCR, input was around 200 ng DNA, representing tens of thousands of T cell genomes. Profiling relied on immunoSEQ multiplex PCR, and the TCRdb table lists in-frame clones only, not all of them. The table has about 1.4 million clones, around 97% seen once; the top ten hold approximately 1.1%. This receptor was taken from a man aged 25-40 years in good health. Material: naive CD4+ T cells sorted from blood. The subset: CD45RA+ positively selected. The chain employs TRBV10-3 and TRBJ2-7; D might be TRBD1 (6 bases). The CDR3 region is CAISVQRGSMSSYEQYF. The CDR3 nucleotides read TGTGCCATCAGTGTTCAAAGGGGGTCTATGAGCTCCTACGAGCAGTACTTC.